The present T cell receptor (beta chain) was sequenced within a study of T cell changes during pregnancy in multiple sclerosis. Trimming stripped 4 bases from V and 7 bases from J, with 10 bases between. Germline values: CDR1 ENHRY, CDR2 SYGVKD. The CDR3 contains 12 residues. The data were produced by immunoSEQ multiplex PCR, yet TCRdb's version contains in-frame clones alone and is incomplete. The table includes roughly 38,000 clones, 75% to 95% detected once. This TCR was sampled from a female donor in good health, enrolled as a control in a pregnancy study. The input for sequencing was CD4+ T cells from peripheral blood mononuclear cells, taken in the second trimester of pregnancy. This chain links TRBV10-3 with TRBJ1-1; D is possibly TRBD1 (5 bases). CDR3 coding DNA: TGTGCCATCAGTGTGCCGGGGGGTGAAGCTTTCTTT. Translating it yields CAISVPGGEAFF.